Following are 4 T cell receptor beta chains from one sample sequenced in a study of T cells in Graves' hyperthyroidism and ophthalmopathy. It was RNA transcripts that yielded the amplified TCR beta CDR3 regions. The HTBI primer set drove a first-round RT-PCR of the TCR CDR3. TCRdb reprocessed the multiplex PCR reads via MiXCR and lists one record per CDR3 protein. The repertoire has hundreds of thousands of distinct CDR3 sequences, around 16% of them found once; the top ten carry roughly 3.5%. The specimen sequenced was blood. Source of these receptors: a middle-aged woman with Graves' ophthalmopathy.

This clonotype was counted at least ten times. The chain uses TRBV20-1 and TRBJ2-1; D may match TRBD1 or TRBD2 (5 bases each). CDR3 size: 14 residues. Trimming removed 3 bases from V and 7 bases from J, with 16 bases in between. Germline assignment: CDR1 DFQATT and CDR2 SNEGSKA (reference sequence). CDR3 residues: CSASFGTGENEQFF. The CDR3, as DNA: TGCAGTGCTAGTTTCGGGACCGGGGAGAATGAGCAGTTCTTC.

This clonotype appeared once. A read error may be the cause here, since a much bigger clone is one base away. The rearrangement uses TRBV28 and TRBJ2-7; D perhaps matches TRBD1 (6 bases). CDR3 size: 13 residues. Trimming left V 8 bases short and J 3 bases short, with 14 bases between. Germline V gene data show CDR1 as MDHEN and CDR2 as SYDVKM. CDR3 bases: TGTGCCAGCTGCCCAGGACAGAACTACGAGCAGTACTTC. Encoded protein: CASCPGQNYEQYF. Complete variable domain (other parts from reference TRBV28 and TRBJ2-7): DVKVTQSSRYLVKRTGEKVFLECVQDMDHENMFWYRQDPGLGLRLIYFSYDVKMKEKGDIPEGYSVSREKKERFSLILESASTNQTSMYLCASCPGQNYEQYFGPGTRLTVT.

The chain links TRBV20-1 to TRBJ1-2, with 10 bases that match TRBD1. CDR1 DFQATT and CDR2 SNEGSKA come from the germline V gene (reference sequence). This CDR3 comprises 12 residues. V gave up 6 bases and J gave up 8 bases; unmatched junction bases: 6. CDR3 in DNA: TGCAGTGCGGGACAGGGGTCCGGAGGCTACACCTTC. This gives the protein CSAGQGSGGYTF.

Only a few counts were recorded for this clonotype. The chain carries TRBV3-1 and TRBJ2-1; 11 bases line up with TRBD2. From germline, CDR1 is LGHDT and CDR2 YNNKEL (reference sequence). The CDR3 loop spans 20 amino acids. Trimming removed 3 bases from V and 12 bases from J; junction bases left unmatched: 25. The CDR3 loop is CASSQRADIRLAGIKLGQFF. The CDR3 nucleotides read TGTGCCAGCAGCCAGAGAGCAGATATCAGACTAGCGGGGATAAAACTGGGGCAGTTCTTC.